Described below is a single T cell receptor (beta chain) sequence and its context. The antigen it recognizes is unknown. The sample holds no much larger clone one base away, and base qualities are not on file. The data belong to a study of metastatic and nonmetastatic thyroid tumors (dated by TCRdb to 2018 to 2021). Concerning the study at large: For patients with malignant and with benign thyroid disease, the researchers compared repertoires between peripheral blood samples and tumor or nodule tissue samples. The research as a whole found: In both blood and tumor samples, malignant tumors were reported to have significantly higher TCR beta diversity than benign nodules.

The trim is 5 bases for V and 7 bases for J, with a gap of 12 bases between the germline ends. The CDR3 runs 12 residues from the cysteine to the phenylalanine. Only the CDR3 DNA is retained, 36 bases long and in frame from the first base. CDR1 and CDR2 were assigned from the germline V gene (reference sequence) as GTSNPN and SVGIG. Before undergoing thyroid surgery, none of the patients had been given any kind of treatment. Patient clinical samples collected from about 2012 to 2018 were retrospectively analysed using T-cell receptor beta sequencing. Libraries came from PCR. Sequencing relied on an Illumina HiSeq 4000. High-throughput sequencing was used to profile the TCR beta-chain CDR3 region of each patient. In the authors' own workflow: The researchers built a classifier to tell apart papillary thyroid cancer patients with distant metastasis, based on CDR3 differences among clinicopathological groups. Repertoire diversity was assessed with the Shannon index, and tumor-blood repertoire similarity with the Morisita-Horn index. The public reads were run again by TCRdb, first through fastp at Q25 and then through MiXCR, and only productive beta chains were kept. It is TCRdb's table, rather than the study itself, that gives the V and J calls and clone size. The sample table lists 30,000 to 40,000 clones, roughly 19% of them with a count of one. Over 10% of the sample is in the top ten clones.

The TCR was taken from a male donor with papillary thyroid cancer or a benign thyroid nodule (not recorded which). Some clones in this sample may be carry-over from other donors' samples. The sequenced sample was blood. The chain links TRBV30 with TRBJ2-1; TRBD2 is a weak D gene call, 7 bases matching. The CDR3 here reads CAWGGGGNEQFF. The nucleotide sequence is TGTGCCTGGGGGGGAGGGGGAAATGAGCAGTTCTTC.